This entry lists 17 T cell receptor beta chains sequenced from one sample in a study of T cell changes during pregnancy in multiple sclerosis. TCRdb's table, derived via immunoSEQ multiplex PCR, lists solely in-frame clones and lacks some. The data contain some 14,000 clones, 75% to 90% of them singletons. The source material was CD8+ T cells from peripheral blood mononuclear cells, sampled after pregnancy. The receptors come from a female donor in good health, enrolled as a control in a pregnancy study.

The genes are TRBV7-8 and TRBJ1-1; possible D gene TRBD1, 5 bases. CDR3 length: 14 residues. In germline, CDR1 is SGHVS, CDR2 FQNEAQ. The germline V and J ends were trimmed by 3 bases and 2 bases, with 10 bases remaining between them. The CDR3 DNA sequence: TGTGCCAGCAGCTTTCAGGGCCCTAACACTGAAGCTTTCTTT. This sequence encodes CASSFQGPNTEAFF. The full variable domain, rest sourced from reference TRBV7-8 and TRBJ1-1, is GAGVSQSPRYKVAKRGQDVALRCDPISGHVSLFWYQQALGQGPEFLTYFQNEAQLDKSGLPSDRFFAERPEGSVSTLKIQRTQQEDSAVYLCASSFQGPNTEAFFGQGTRLTVV.

The CDR3 DNA is TGTGCCAGCAGCTCAGCGGGAGGGCCAGATACGCAGTATTTT. Protein product: CASSSAGGPDTQYF. J is TRBJ2-3 and V is TRBV7-3, with 10 positions matching TRBD2. Germline lookup yields CDR1 SGHTA and CDR2 FQGTGA. This CDR3 region has 14 residues. V was clipped by 4 bases and J by 4 bases; unmatched bases: 2.

The chain employs TRBV6-5 and TRBJ2-7; D not certain. Germline CDR1 and CDR2: MNHEY and SVGAGI. V dropped 4 bases and J dropped 1 base, with 5 bases sitting between them. The CDR3 extends over 12 amino acids. CDR3 DNA sequence: TGTGCCAGCAGTTCCCCTTCCTACGAGCAGTACTTC. Translating it yields CASSSPSYEQYF.

This chain joins TRBV6-1 and TRBJ2-7; TRBD1 matches at 10 bases. The junction had 5 bases not matched to a gene; V was cut back by 8 bases and J by 7 bases. Germline CDR1 is MNHNS and CDR2 is SASEGT. CDR3 length: 12 residues. The CDR3 coding sequence is TGTGCCAGCTCGACAGGGGGCTGGGAGCAGTACTTC. This sequence encodes CASSTGGWEQYF.

The chain has TRBV29-1 and TRBJ2-3; D is uncertain. The CDR3 has 15 amino acids. CDR1 is SQVTM, CDR2 ANQGSEA, per germline. V was pared by 4 bases and J by 0 bases, with 14 bases between. The CDR3 reads CSVVGVSFSTDTQYF. In DNA form, the CDR3 reads TGCAGCGTTGTAGGAGTTAGTTTTAGCACAGATACGCAGTATTTT.

CDR3 residues: CAISAGTGVSPLHF. CDR3 coding DNA: TGTGCCATCAGTGCTGGGACAGGGGTTTCACCCCTCCACTTT. The chain employs TRBV10-3 and TRBJ1-6; 10 bases are a match to TRBD1. V trimming: 4 bases; J trimming: 9 bases; junction bases outside the gene matches: 3. The CDR3 runs 14 residues. Germline loops: CDR1 ENHRY, CDR2 SYGVKD.

This chain uses TRBV19 with TRBJ1-4, with 10 positions matching TRBD1. The germline gives CDR1 LNHDA, CDR2 SQIVND (reference sequence). The CDR3 sequence is 17 residues long. Trimming cost V 3 bases and J 4 bases; bases outside gene matches: 8. The CDR3 DNA follows: TGTGCCAGTAGTATCATGGTAGGGGACAGGGGTAATGAAAAACTGTTTTTT. This sequence encodes CASSIMVGDRGNEKLFF. Supplemented by reference TRBV19 and TRBJ1-4, the full variable domain reads DGGITQSPKYLFRKEGQNVTLSCEQNLNHDAMYWYRQDPGQGLRLIYYSQIVNDFQKGDIAEGYSVSREKKESFPLTVTSAQKNPTAFYLCASSIMVGDRGNEKLFFGSGTQLSVL.

The rearrangement uses TRBV29-1 and TRBJ2-7, with 8 bases that match TRBD1. Per the germline V gene, CDR1 is SQVTM and CDR2 is ANQGSEA. The CDR3 contains 15 residues. V lost 0 bases, J lost 2 bases, and 6 bases stayed unmatched. CDR3 coding DNA: TGCAGCGTTGAAGATCGACAGGGGATTACCTACGAGCAGTACTTC. Its translation: CSVEDRQGITYEQYF.

This clone was detected only once. The chain combines TRBV28 with TRBJ2-1; D is unresolved. V lost 2 bases and J 0 bases, leaving 5 bases between the germline ends. The germline V gene has CDR1 MDHEN and CDR2 SYDVKM. CDR3 length: 14 residues. In nucleotides, the CDR3 is TGTGCCAGCAGTTTAGGCATCTCCTACAATGAGCAGTTCTTC. Protein: CASSLGISYNEQFF. The complete variable domain, with remaining parts taken from reference TRBV28 and TRBJ2-1, reads DVKVTQSSRYLVKRTGEKVFLECVQDMDHENMFWYRQDPGLGLRLIYFSYDVKMKEKGDIPEGYSVSREKKERFSLILESASTNQTSMYLCASSLGISYNEQFFGPGTRLTVL.

About this clone: An end of the junction does not agree with germline; a read error may underlie this. The chain is built from TRBV7-2 and TRBJ2-1, with TRBD2 matching 10 bases. From germline, CDR1 is SGHTA and CDR2 FQGNSA. The length of the CDR3 is 15 residues. The CDR3 protein is CASSLAGVAPNEQFF. In DNA, the CDR3 is TGTGCCAGCAGCCTAGCGGGAGTAGCCCCCAATGAGCAGTTCTTC.

The CDR3 region is CASSLTSGGVETQYF. The DNA for the CDR3 is TGTGCCAGCAGCTTGACTAGCGGGGGGGTGGAGACCCAGTACTTC. The chain combines TRBV7-9 with TRBJ2-5; 14 bases align to TRBD2. Germline CDR1 and CDR2: SEHNR and FQNEAQ (reference sequence). The junction had 2 bases not matched to a gene; V was cut back by 3 bases and J by 5 bases. The CDR3 is made up of 15 amino acids.

CDR3 bases: TGTGCCAGCAGGGACAGGGGGATCACCGGGGAGCTGTTTTTT. Protein sequence: CASRDRGITGELFF. The V call is TRBV28, the J call TRBJ2-2; TRBD1 matches at 10 bases. This CDR3 region has 14 residues. J was trimmed by 4 bases and V by 6 bases; bases with no gene match: 2. CDR1 is MDHEN, CDR2 SYDVKM, per germline. Variable domain in full (rest from reference TRBV28 and TRBJ2-2): DVKVTQSSRYLVKRTGEKVFLECVQDMDHENMFWYRQDPGLGLRLIYFSYDVKMKEKGDIPEGYSVSREKKERFSLILESASTNQTSMYLCASRDRGITGELFFGEGSRLTVL.

This clone was seen just once. The V and J genes are TRBV4-2 and TRBJ2-7; a possible D gene is TRBD1 (5 bases). Germline V gene lookup returns CDR1 LGHNA and CDR2 YNFKEQ. The CDR3 runs 15 residues. V was cut by 1 base and J by 0 bases, with 10 bases left in between. This CDR3 reads CASSQGQGSSYEQYF. The CDR3 DNA sequence: TGTGCCAGCAGCCAAGGCCAGGGTAGCTCCTACGAGCAGTACTTC.

The J gene is TRBJ2-3, the V gene TRBV4-3; 8 bases are a match to TRBD2. The ends lost 4 bases at V and 0 bases at J; junction bases unmatched: 12. Germline CDR1 and CDR2: LGHNA and YSLEER. CDR3 size: 18 residues. The CDR3 nucleotides read TGCGCCAGCAGCCGAGATCCCCCGGGGGGGGCCAGCACAGATACGCAGTATTTT. The encoded protein is CASSRDPPGGASTDTQYF.

CDR3 region: CASSLSQAIDIQYF. The CDR3 region has the DNA TGTGCCAGCAGCTTGAGCCAGGCGATCGACATTCAGTACTTC. The chain recombines TRBV5-4 with TRBJ2-4; D gene ambiguous. Germline CDR1 reads SGHNT; CDR2 reads YYREEE (reference sequence). There are 14 residues in the CDR3. The V end lost 1 base, the J end lost 8 bases, and 13 bases lay between the germline ends.

The genes are TRBV7-3 and TRBJ2-3; D is unclear. With 5 bases removed from V and 0 bases from J, the gap between germline ends came to 9 bases. Germline V gene data show CDR1 as SGHTA and CDR2 as FQGTGA. This CDR3 contains 14 residues. The CDR3 sequence is CASSQLSSTDTQYF. The CDR3 coding sequence is TGTGCCAGCAGCCAACTGTCGAGCACAGATACGCAGTATTTT.

The chain combines TRBV9 with TRBJ1-1; TRBD1 might be the D (6 bases). Germline assignment: CDR1 SGDLS and CDR2 YYNGEE. Deletions cut 4 bases from V and 8 bases from J, with 21 bases between. The CDR3 totals 15 residues. The CDR3 loop reads CASSQTGGAQQEAFF. CDR3 nucleotides: TGTGCCAGCAGCCAAACGGGGGGGGCGCAACAGGAAGCTTTCTTT.